The rows below give T cell receptor beta chains drawn from one sample of a study of T cells after yellow fever vaccination. TCRdb reanalysed the 5' RACE reads using MiXCR and keeps one entry per CDR3 protein. The sample has around 150,000 distinct CDR3 sequences, more than 5.5% seen once. The sample was CD4+ T cells sorted from PBMCs, taken around 5 days after the first yellow fever vaccination. Every receptor here comes from a man aged 18 to 35 who received the YFV17D yellow fever vaccine. CDR3s include the opening cysteine and the closing phenylalanine or tryptophan. D genes are given only for firm matches. Rows give clone size only sometimes, using once, few, many, or a class for an expanded clone.

J | D | size | V | DNA | CDR3
TRBJ1-1 | . | . | TRBV29-1 | TGCAGCGTCGCCTCCGGGAGGAACGCTGAAGCTTTCTTT | CSVASGRNAEAFF
TRBJ2-3 | TRBD1 | few | TRBV29-1 | TGCAGCACCAGACAGGGGGCTAGCACAGATACGCAGTATTTT | CSTRQGASTDTQYF
TRBJ2-3 | . | . | TRBV6-1 | TGTGCCAGCAGTCCCACTCGTCCGGACTGGTCTACAGATACGCAGTATTTT | CASSPTRPDWSTDTQYF
TRBJ2-3 | . | many | TRBV4-2 | TGTGCCAGCAGCCCCCCCGACAGCCCCCCTAGCACAGATACGCAGTATTTT | CASSPPDSPPSTDTQYF
TRBJ2-3 | TRBD2 | . | TRBV6-1 | TGTGCCAGCAGGGAGAGGACTAGCTCCCTACGCCTCACAGATACGCAGTATTTT | CASRERTSSLRLTDTQYF
TRBJ2-5 | . | . | TRBV28 | TGTGCCAGCAGTTTACTGCAACCTTGGTCAGGTGAACAAGAGACCCAGTACTTC | CASSLLQPWSGEQETQYF
TRBJ1-5 | TRBD1 | many | TRBV15 | TGTGCCACCAGCAGAGCAGGGGGTGATCAGCCCCAGCATTTT | CATSRAGGDQPQHF
TRBJ2-1 | . | many | TRBV5-6 | TGTGCCAGCAGTTTGCCGGGACGCATGGAAGCTAATGAGCAGTTCTTC | CASSLPGRMEANEQFF
TRBJ2-3 | TRBD2 | many | TRBV12-3/TRBV12-4 | TGTGCCAGCATCAGCGGGGGGAGCACAGATACGCAGTATTTT | CASISGGSTDTQYF
TRBJ2-3 | TRBD1 | many | TRBV6-5 | TGTGCCAGCAGTTACGGGACAGAACAAAGCACAGATACGCAGTATTTT | CASSYGTEQSTDTQYF
TRBJ1-5 | . | . | TRBV11-2 | TGTGCCAGCAGCCTGACATTTACCGATCAGCCCCAGCATTTT | CASSLTFTDQPQHF
TRBJ1-2 | . | few | TRBV6-6 | TGTGCCAGCAGTTACGACGGGTTTCGGGGCTACACCTTC | CASSYDGFRGYTF
TRBJ2-3 | . | many | TRBV4-1 | TGCGCCAGCAGCCCGCAAGGGGTGTGGACAGATACGCAGTATTTT | CASSPQGVWTDTQYF
TRBJ2-7 | . | . | TRBV20-1 | TGCAGTGCTAGTAAAGGTTTAAGCTACGAGCAGTACTTC | CSASKGLSYEQYF
TRBJ2-3 | TRBD2 | few | TRBV20-1 | TGCAGCTCACCGACGGGGGGGCGGACAGATACGCAGTATTTT | CSSPTGGRTDTQYF
TRBJ2-1 | . | many | TRBV6-1 | TGTGCCAGCAAGAGGGGCGTAGGGAACAATGAGCAGTTCTTC | CASKRGVGNNEQFF
TRBJ1-2 | . | many | TRBV7-2 | TGTGCCAGCAGCTTAGGTGGCAGGTTCTATGGCTACACCTTC | CASSLGGRFYGYTF
TRBJ2-3 | . | many | TRBV18 | TGTGCCAGCTCACAGTCAGCGACAGATACGCAGTATTTT | CASSQSATDTQYF
TRBJ1-5 | TRBD1 | . | TRBV12-5 | TGTGCTAGTGGTTTGGCCTCGACAGGGGGTAGGAATCAGCCCCAGCATTTT | CASGLASTGGRNQPQHF
TRBJ2-7 | . | . | TRBV4-1 | TGCGCCAGCAGCCAAGATCGGGTTTTTTCCTACGAGCAGTACTTC | CASSQDRVFSYEQYF
TRBJ2-1 | TRBD2 | many | TRBV24-1 | TGTGCCACCAGTGATTCTCTAGCGGGGGTCTACAATGAGCAGTTCTTC | CATSDSLAGVYNEQFF
TRBJ1-5 | . | many | TRBV7-2 | TGTGCCAGCAGCTTAGGGGCCCTTAGCCAGCCCCAGCATTTT | CASSLGALSQPQHF
TRBJ1-1 | . | . | TRBV18 | TGTGCCAGCTCACACGCGCTGAACACTGAAGCTTTCTTT | CASSHALNTEAFF
TRBJ2-2 | . | many | TRBV5-6 | TGTGCCAGCAGCTTTTCAGGCGTGGAGCTGTTTTTT | CASSFSGVELFF
TRBJ1-5 | . | . | TRBV7-2 | TGTGCCAGCAGCTCGGGGGCAGACAGGAATCAGCCCCAGCATTTT | CASSSGADRNQPQHF
TRBJ2-7 | . | many | TRBV20-1 | TGCAGTGCGGGCCCCTACGAGCAGTACTTC | CSAGPYEQYF
TRBJ2-3 | . | few | TRBV4-2 | TGTGCCAGCAGCCAAGGGTTAGCGGAGACAGATACGCAGTATTTT | CASSQGLAETDTQYF
TRBJ2-2 | . | many | TRBV3-1 | TGTGCCAGCAGCCGCAGCCTACCCCTACTCGCGAACACCGGGGAGCTGTTTTTT | CASSRSLPLLANTGELFF
TRBJ2-2 | . | many | TRBV6-2/TRBV6-3 | TGTGCCAGCAGTTACGGGGTGCCCGGGGAGCTGTTTTTT | CASSYGVPGELFF
TRBJ1-3 | . | . | TRBV7-2 | TGTGCCAGCAGCCGCCAGCACCTCTCTGGAAACACCATATATTTT | CASSRQHLSGNTIYF
TRBJ2-1 | . | many | TRBV27 | TGTGCCAGCAGTTTATTGTGGGGCAATGAGCAGTTCTTC | CASSLLWGNEQFF
TRBJ2-2 | . | . | TRBV5-4 | TGTGCCAGCAGCACGAACAGGGTCGGGGAGCTGTTTTTT | CASSTNRVGELFF
TRBJ2-1 | TRBD1 | many | TRBV6-5 | TGTGCCAGCAGTACCCGGGACAGCCAGTTCTTC | CASSTRDSQFF
TRBJ1-2 | . | few | TRBV15 | TGTGCCACCAGCAGAGATCCCAGGGTCCCGTATGGCTACACCTTC | CATSRDPRVPYGYTF
TRBJ1-1 | . | many | TRBV5-1 | TGCGCCAGCAGCTTTTCGGGGGAAGGCACTGAAGCTTTCTTT | CASSFSGEGTEAFF
TRBJ2-3 | TRBD2 | many | TRBV24-1 | TGTGCCACCAGTGACTTCAGCGGGGGCCGTCCAGATACGCAGTATTTT | CATSDFSGGRPDTQYF
TRBJ1-4 | . | many | TRBV20-1 | TGCAGTGCTAGAGATCAAAGGAGGGATGAAAAACTGTTTTTT | CSARDQRRDEKLFF
TRBJ2-3 | . | . | TRBV7-3 | TGTGCCAGCAGCTCCCAAACCTGGGGCACAGATACGCAGTATTTT | CASSSQTWGTDTQYF
TRBJ2-6 | . | few | TRBV5-1 | TGCGCCAGCAGCGCCTATAAAGGGCTATCTGGGGCCAACGTCCTGACTTTC | CASSAYKGLSGANVLTF
TRBJ2-1 | . | few | TRBV28 | TGTGCCAGCAGTGCAGTTTACAATGAGCAGTTCTTC | CASSAVYNEQFF
TRBJ2-3 | TRBD2 | . | TRBV19 | TGTGCCAGTACGGGAAGCGGGGAAGATACGCAGTATTTT | CASTGSGEDTQYF
TRBJ1-5 | . | few | TRBV12-3/TRBV12-4 | TGTGCCAGCAGTTTTGGCAGTGACAGTTGGGGCAATCAGCCCCAGCATTTT | CASSFGSDSWGNQPQHF
TRBJ1-2 | . | many | TRBV7-2 | TGTGCCAGCAGCTTAGGGCGGGTCAGGGGCTACACCTTC | CASSLGRVRGYTF
TRBJ1-5 | TRBD1 | . | TRBV12-3/TRBV12-4 | TGTGCCACCCAAGGACAGGATGATAGCAATCAGCCCCAGCATTTT | CATQGQDDSNQPQHF
TRBJ2-5 | TRBD2 | few | TRBV24-1 | TGTGCCACCAGTGACCCCGGGGGGGATCAAGAGACCCAGTACTTC | CATSDPGGDQETQYF
TRBJ1-3 | . | . | TRBV2 | TGTGCCAGCAGTGAAACACAGAACACCATATATTTT | CASSETQNTIYF
TRBJ2-3 | . | many | TRBV7-2 | TGTGCCAGCAGCCTCGGGCGGGACACAGATACGCAGTATTTT | CASSLGRDTDTQYF
TRBJ1-1 | . | many | TRBV12-3/TRBV12-4 | TGTGCCAGCAGTGTCCCCGGGGGGGGAAGGAACACTGAAGCTTTCTTT | CASSVPGGGRNTEAFF
TRBJ2-3 | TRBD2 | many | TRBV20-1 | TGCAGTGCCGTAGTCCTTAGCGGGGATATTCTAGGTACGCAGTATTTT | CSAVVLSGDILGTQYF
TRBJ1-1 | TRBD1 | . | TRBV5-6 | TGTGCCAGCAGCTTGGTGCCGACAGGGTATAACACTGAAGCTTTCTTT | CASSLVPTGYNTEAFF
TRBJ2-1 | . | many | TRBV12-3/TRBV12-4 | TGTGCCAGCAGCCCCTGGGACTCAAGCTCCTACAATGAGCAGTTCTTC | CASSPWDSSSYNEQFF
TRBJ2-5 | TRBD1 | many | TRBV7-9 | TGTGCCAGCAGCTTTACAGGGGTGGAGACCCAGTACTTC | CASSFTGVETQYF
TRBJ1-1 | . | few | TRBV5-6 | TGTGCCAGCAGCTTGAACACACTGGACACTGAAGCTTTCTTT | CASSLNTLDTEAFF
TRBJ2-5 | TRBD2 | many | TRBV14 | TGTGCCAGCAGTCCTCAGGCGGGGGGGCCAGGGACCCAGTACTTC | CASSPQAGGPGTQYF
TRBJ1-5 | TRBD1 | few | TRBV6-9 | TGTGCCAGCATTCGGACAGGGTTCAATCAGCCCCAGCATTTT | CASIRTGFNQPQHF
TRBJ2-1 | TRBD1 | many | TRBV2 | TGTGCCAGCAGGGGGACAGGGGTACATGAGCAGTTCTTC | CASRGTGVHEQFF
TRBJ2-7 | . | many | TRBV6-4 | TGTGCCAGCAGCGGGAGAGTCTTC | CASSGRVF
TRBJ2-1 | . | many | TRBV4-1 | TGCGCCAGCAGCCCACGCCGGACCGACAATGAGCAGTTCTTC | CASSPRRTDNEQFF
TRBJ1-1 | . | many | TRBV12-3/TRBV12-4 | TGTGCCAGCAGTTTAGGGAACTTGAACACTGAAGCTTTCTTT | CASSLGNLNTEAFF